A single sample is the source of the 15 T cell receptor beta chains below, sequenced in a study of cytomegalovirus exposure and HLA in healthy donors. The study ran its PCR with 60 Vbeta and 13 Jbeta primers. Sequencing used immunoSEQ multiplex PCR; TCRdb keeps in-frame clones, though not all of them. Seen here are under 150,000 clones, about 77% observed once, and the top ten hold 5.4%. The material sequenced was PBMCs. The origin of the receptors is a woman aged 30 to 39 in good health and CMV-seropositive.

The chain carries TRBV7-9 and TRBJ1-4, with D hard to call. The CDR3 runs to 15 residues. Per the germline V gene, CDR1 is SEHNR and CDR2 is FQNEAQ (reference sequence). Trimming removed 3 bases at V and 8 bases at J, with 16 bases between. This CDR3 is CASSLTTVQGEKLFF. The CDR3 bases are TGTGCCAGCAGCTTGACTACCGTCCAAGGGGAAAAACTGTTTTTT.

The J gene is TRBJ2-1, the V gene TRBV5-8, with no clear D. The CDR3 loop spans 14 amino acids. Germline V gene data show CDR1 as SGHTS and CDR2 as YDEGEE. V dropped 0 bases and J dropped 0 bases, with 4 bases sitting between them. CDR3 coding DNA: TGTGCCAGCAGCTTGGGAGACTCCTACAATGAGCAGTTCTTC. This encodes CASSLGDSYNEQFF.

The V and J genes are TRBV6-5 and TRBJ2-1; 9 bases map to TRBD2. Trimming took 5 bases from V and 4 from J; bases not matched to a gene: 6. Germline V gives CDR1 MNHEY, CDR2 SVGAGI. This CDR3 has 15 amino acids. The CDR3 spells CASSLAGLAYNEQFF. The CDR3 DNA is TGTGCCAGCAGTCTGGCGGGACTAGCTTACAATGAGCAGTTCTTC.

The chain links TRBV7-9 to TRBJ2-3; 9 bases are shared with TRBD1. From germline, CDR1 is SEHNR and CDR2 FQNEAQ (reference sequence). The CDR3 is 15 amino acids. Unmatched junction bases numbered 3, after V lost 3 bases and J lost 2 bases. The CDR3 sequence is CASSLGQGATDTQYF. The CDR3 DNA reads TGTGCCAGCAGCTTGGGACAGGGCGCCACAGATACGCAGTATTTT. Using reference TRBV7-9 and TRBJ2-3 for the parts outside the CDR3, the full variable domain is DTGVSQNPRHKITKRGQNVTFRCDPISEHNRLYWYRQTLGQGPEFLTYFQNEAQLEKSRLLSDRFSAERPKGSFSTLEIQRTEQGDSAMYLCASSLGQGATDTQYFGPGTRLTVL.

The CDR3 DNA reads as TGCGCCAGCAGCTTCGGCAGGGGAACTGAAGCTTTCTTT. Translation: CASSFGRGTEAFF. This chain connects TRBV5-1 to TRBJ1-1; maybe TRBD1 (6 bases). CDR1 SGHRS and CDR2 YFSETQ come from the germline V gene. The germline V and J ends were trimmed by 2 bases and 5 bases, with 10 bases remaining between them. This CDR3 region has 13 residues.

The chain combines TRBV6-5 with TRBJ2-1, with 8 positions matching TRBD2. The CDR3 has 15 residues. Germline values: CDR1 MNHEY, CDR2 SVGAGI. After removal of 6 bases from V and 9 bases from J, the junction contained 13 bases not matched to a gene. The CDR3 DNA reads as TGTGCCAGCAGCTCCCTCACGCGGGGGGTGGGTGAGCAGTTCTTC. This codes for CASSSLTRGVGEQFF.

The CDR3: CASSPRQGGETQYF. The CDR3 nucleotides read TGTGCCAGCAGCCCTCGACAGGGTGGGGAGACCCAGTACTTC. The V and J genes are TRBV9 and TRBJ2-5; 7 nucleotides match TRBD1. The CDR3 runs to 14 residues. The germline CDR1 and CDR2 sequences are SGDLS and YYNGEE. The junction had 8 bases not matched to a gene; V was cut back by 4 bases and J by 5 bases.

This clone was seen more than once but under ten times. The V and J genes are TRBV19 and TRBJ1-2; weak D call: TRBD1 (6 bases). Germline values: CDR1 LNHDA, CDR2 SQIVND (reference sequence). The CDR3 covers 14 residues. The V gene lost 7 bases and the J gene lost 7 bases, with 19 bases spanning the gap. This CDR3 reads CASTTPSEGGGYTF. In nucleotides, the CDR3 is TGTGCCAGTACCACGCCAAGTGAAGGGGGTGGCTACACCTTC.

The rearrangement joins TRBV28 to TRBJ1-5, with TRBD1 matching over 8 bases. This CDR3 has 16 residues. After removal of 7 bases from V and 2 bases from J, the junction contained 10 bases not matched to a gene. Germline V lookup: CDR1 MDHEN, CDR2 SYDVKM. The CDR3 DNA sequence: TGTGCCAGCAAAATCAGGGGGCGCGGTGGCAATCAGCCCCAGCATTTT. It codes for CASKIRGRGGNQPQHF.

This clone is a singleton in its sample. The chain is built from TRBV5-1 and TRBJ2-5; TRBD1 matches at 7 bases. There are 16 residues in the CDR3. The germline CDR1 and CDR2 sequences are SGHRS and YFSETQ. Trimming at V came to 0 bases and at J to 2 bases, leaving 7 bases not matched to a gene. CDR3 coding DNA: TGCGCCAGCAGCTTGGGGGGGACAGTCTCACAAGAGACCCAGTACTTC. It translates to CASSLGGTVSQETQYF.

This chain links TRBV10-3 with TRBJ2-7; TRBD2 might be the D (6 bases). This CDR3 has 14 residues. Looked up from germline, CDR1 is ENHRY and CDR2 is SYGVKD. The V gene lost 2 bases and the J gene lost 2 bases, with 10 bases spanning the gap. CDR3 bases: TGTGCCATCAGTGAGGGGCCGGGGGCCTACGAGCAGTACTTC. Protein sequence: CAISEGPGAYEQYF.

The chain is built from TRBV27 and TRBJ2-1; 12 bases agree with TRBD2. J was trimmed by 4 bases and V by 2 bases; bases with no gene match: 3. CDR3 length: 16 amino acids. Germline lookup yields CDR1 MNHEY and CDR2 SMNVEV (reference sequence). CDR3 sequence (DNA): TGTGCCAGCAGTTTAACGACTAGCGGGGGTTACAATGAGCAGTTCTTC. Amino acid sequence: CASSLTTSGGYNEQFF.

Concerning this clone itself: The sample has other DNA sequences that encode this CDR3 too. This rearrangement joins TRBV9 to TRBJ1-1; no firm D call. The CDR3 contains 12 residues. V gave up 2 bases and J gave up 5 bases, with 7 bases separating them. CDR1 is SGDLS and CDR2 is YYNGEE in the germline V gene. The CDR3 DNA is TGTGCCAGCAGCGTGGGCGAAACTGAAGCTTTCTTT. The encoded protein is CASSVGETEAFF.

This clone has just a few counts. The chain couples TRBV4-1 to TRBJ2-5, with 10 bases lining up with TRBD2. This CDR3 has 14 amino acids. Per the germline V gene, CDR1 is MGHRA and CDR2 is YSYEKL. V gave up 8 bases and J gave up 2 bases; unmatched junction bases: 5. The CDR3 is CASELLAGQETQYF. The DNA for the CDR3 is TGCGCCAGCGAGTTACTAGCGGGGCAAGAGACCCAGTACTTC.

The V gene is TRBV19, the J gene TRBJ1-5; D is unclear. V dropped 5 bases and J dropped 4 bases, with 6 bases sitting between them. CDR3 length equals 12 residues. CDR1 is LNHDA, CDR2 SQIVND, per germline (reference sequence). CDR3 coding DNA: TGTGCCAGTAGTGAGAGGAATCAGCCCCAGCATTTT. It specifies CASSERNQPQHF.